The T cell receptor beta chain described here comes from a study of OX40 agonist ivuxolimab in advanced cancers. Study-wide context: Partial responses were seen in three patients, one with hepatocellular carcinoma and two with cutaneous melanoma.

The study, taken as a whole, reports: Averaging showed that CD8+ T cells had more expanded clones than CD4+ did. There was clonal expansion of CD4+ and CD8+ blood T cells by week 6 at 0.1 to 3.0 mg/kg.

Details on this clone: As yet, its antigen is unknown.

CDR3 length equals 15 residues. The V gene end was trimmed by 2 bases and the J gene end by 3 bases; junction bases not matched to a gene: 7. Germline values: CDR1 SGHRS, CDR2 YFSETQ. TCRdb's copy holds only in-frame clones and misses some; the assay was immunoSEQ multiplex PCR. Here the sample spans 60,000 to 80,000 clones, approximately 82% being singletons. This sequence joins TRBV5-1 and TRBJ2-7, with TRBD2 matching over 8 bases. This receptor was identified in an adult with an advanced solid tumor such as melanoma, head and neck, liver or kidney cancer. This material consisted of CD4+ or CD8+ T cells sorted from blood, taken in a trial of the OX40 agonist ivuxolimab. In DNA, the CDR3 is TGCGCCAGCAGCTTCTCCAGCGGGAGCGACTACGAGCAGTACTTC. It specifies CASSFSSGSDYEQYF.